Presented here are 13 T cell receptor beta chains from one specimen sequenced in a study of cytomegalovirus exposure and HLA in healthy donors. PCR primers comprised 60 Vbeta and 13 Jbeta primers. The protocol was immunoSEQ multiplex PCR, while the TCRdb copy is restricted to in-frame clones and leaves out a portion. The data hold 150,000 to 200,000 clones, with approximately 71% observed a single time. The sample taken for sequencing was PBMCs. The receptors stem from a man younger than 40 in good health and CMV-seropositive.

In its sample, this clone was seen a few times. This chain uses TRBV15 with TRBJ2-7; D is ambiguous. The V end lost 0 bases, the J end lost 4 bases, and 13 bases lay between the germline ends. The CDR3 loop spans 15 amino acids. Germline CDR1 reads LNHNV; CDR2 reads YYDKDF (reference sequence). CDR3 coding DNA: TGTGCCACCAGCAGAGATCCAGCGACGTCGTACGAGCAGTACTTC. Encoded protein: CATSRDPATSYEQYF.

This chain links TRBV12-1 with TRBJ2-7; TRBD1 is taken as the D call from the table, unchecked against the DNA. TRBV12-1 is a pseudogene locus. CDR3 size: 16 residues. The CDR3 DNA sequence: TGTGCCAGCAATCCTCCTACCCCAGGGGTTGTAGACGAGCAGTACTTC. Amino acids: CASNPPTPGVVDEQYF.

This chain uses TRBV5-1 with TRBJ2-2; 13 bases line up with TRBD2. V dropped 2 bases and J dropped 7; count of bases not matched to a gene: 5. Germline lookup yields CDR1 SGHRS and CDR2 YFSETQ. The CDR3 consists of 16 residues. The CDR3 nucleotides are TGCGCCAGCAGCTTCGGACTAGCGGGAGTGGTCGGGGAGCTGTTTTTT. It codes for CASSFGLAGVVGELFF.

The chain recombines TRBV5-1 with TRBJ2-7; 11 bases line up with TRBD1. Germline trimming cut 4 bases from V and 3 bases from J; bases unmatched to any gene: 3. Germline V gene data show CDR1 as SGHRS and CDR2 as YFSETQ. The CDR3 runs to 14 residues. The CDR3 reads CASSQGQGVYEQYF. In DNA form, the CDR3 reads TGCGCCAGCAGCCAGGGACAGGGGGTCTACGAGCAGTACTTC.

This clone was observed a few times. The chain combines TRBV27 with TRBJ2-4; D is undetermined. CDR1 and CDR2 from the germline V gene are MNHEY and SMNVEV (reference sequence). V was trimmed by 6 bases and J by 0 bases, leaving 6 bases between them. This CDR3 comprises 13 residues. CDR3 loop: CASSEVAKNIQYF. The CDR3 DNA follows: TGTGCCAGCAGCGAGGTAGCCAAAAACATTCAGTACTTC.

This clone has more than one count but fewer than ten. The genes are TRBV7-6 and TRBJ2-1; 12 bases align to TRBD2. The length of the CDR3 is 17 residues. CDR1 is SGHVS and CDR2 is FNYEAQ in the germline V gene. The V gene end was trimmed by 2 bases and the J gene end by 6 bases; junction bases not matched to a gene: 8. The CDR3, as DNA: TGTGCCAGCAGCTTATTCCCCGGGACTAGCGGGTTCAATGAGCAGTTCTTC. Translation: CASSLFPGTSGFNEQFF.

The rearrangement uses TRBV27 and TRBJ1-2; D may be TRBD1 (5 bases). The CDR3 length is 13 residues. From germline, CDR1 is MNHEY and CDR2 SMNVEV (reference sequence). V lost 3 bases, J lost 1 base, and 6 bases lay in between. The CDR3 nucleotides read TGTGCCAGCAGTTTTGGACATAACTATGGCTACACCTTC. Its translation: CASSFGHNYGYTF.

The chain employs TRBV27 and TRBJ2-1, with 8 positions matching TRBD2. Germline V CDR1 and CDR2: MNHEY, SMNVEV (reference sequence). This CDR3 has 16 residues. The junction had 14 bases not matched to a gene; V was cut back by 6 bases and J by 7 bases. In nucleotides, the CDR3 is TGTGCCAGCAGCTCCTGGCTAGCGGGCCAACAAAATGAGCAGTTCTTC. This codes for CASSSWLAGQQNEQFF.

CDR3 residues: CASSPGSTINEKLFF. The CDR3 nucleotides read TGTGCCAGCTCACCCGGGTCTACGATTAATGAAAAACTGTTTTTT. V and J are TRBV18 and TRBJ1-4; no definite D call. Germline CDR1 is KGHSH and CDR2 is LQKENI. This CDR3 comprises 15 residues. Deletions cut 3 bases from V and 4 bases from J, with 12 bases between.

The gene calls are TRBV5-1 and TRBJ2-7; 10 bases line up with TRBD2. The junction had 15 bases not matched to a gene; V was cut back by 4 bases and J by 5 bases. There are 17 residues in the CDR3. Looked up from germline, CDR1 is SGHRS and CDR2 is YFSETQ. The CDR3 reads CASSPSGGLAGDNEQYF. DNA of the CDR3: TGCGCCAGCAGCCCTAGCGGGGGCCTAGCGGGAGACAACGAGCAGTACTTC.

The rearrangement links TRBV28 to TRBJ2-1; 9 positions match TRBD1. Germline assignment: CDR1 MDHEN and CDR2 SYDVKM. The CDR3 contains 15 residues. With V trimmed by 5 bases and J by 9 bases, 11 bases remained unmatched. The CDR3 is CASSAPGQGTSEQFF. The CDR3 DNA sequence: TGTGCCAGCAGTGCGCCGGGACAGGGTACGTCTGAGCAGTTCTTC.

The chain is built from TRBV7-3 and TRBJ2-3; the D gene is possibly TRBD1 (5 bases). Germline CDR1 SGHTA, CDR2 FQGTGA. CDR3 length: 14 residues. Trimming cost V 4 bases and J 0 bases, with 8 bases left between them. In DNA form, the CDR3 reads TGTGCCAGCAGCTGGGGCAGTAGCACAGATACGCAGTATTTT. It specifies CASSWGSSTDTQYF.

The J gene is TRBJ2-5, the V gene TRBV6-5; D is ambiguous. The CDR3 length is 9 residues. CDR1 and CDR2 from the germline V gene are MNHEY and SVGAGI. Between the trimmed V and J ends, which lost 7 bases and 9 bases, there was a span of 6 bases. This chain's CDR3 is CASNPAQYF. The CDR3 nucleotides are TGTGCCAGCAACCCGGCCCAGTACTTC.